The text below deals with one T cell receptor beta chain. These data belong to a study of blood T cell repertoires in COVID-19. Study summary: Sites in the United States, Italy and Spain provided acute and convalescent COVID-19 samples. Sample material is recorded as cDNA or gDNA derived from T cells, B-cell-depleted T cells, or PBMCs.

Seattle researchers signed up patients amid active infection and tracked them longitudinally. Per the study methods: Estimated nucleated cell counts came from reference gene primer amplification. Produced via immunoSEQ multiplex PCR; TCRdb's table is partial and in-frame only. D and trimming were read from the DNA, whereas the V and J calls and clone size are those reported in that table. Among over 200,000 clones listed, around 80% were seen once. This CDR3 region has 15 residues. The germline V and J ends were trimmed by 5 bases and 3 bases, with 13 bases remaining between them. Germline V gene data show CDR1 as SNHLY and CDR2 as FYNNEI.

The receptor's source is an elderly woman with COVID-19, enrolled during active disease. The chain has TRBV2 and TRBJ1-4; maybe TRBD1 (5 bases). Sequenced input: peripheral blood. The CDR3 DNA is TGTGCCAGCAGTTCCCAGGGTGGAGCTAATGAAAAACTGTTTTTT. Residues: CASSSQGGANEKLFF.